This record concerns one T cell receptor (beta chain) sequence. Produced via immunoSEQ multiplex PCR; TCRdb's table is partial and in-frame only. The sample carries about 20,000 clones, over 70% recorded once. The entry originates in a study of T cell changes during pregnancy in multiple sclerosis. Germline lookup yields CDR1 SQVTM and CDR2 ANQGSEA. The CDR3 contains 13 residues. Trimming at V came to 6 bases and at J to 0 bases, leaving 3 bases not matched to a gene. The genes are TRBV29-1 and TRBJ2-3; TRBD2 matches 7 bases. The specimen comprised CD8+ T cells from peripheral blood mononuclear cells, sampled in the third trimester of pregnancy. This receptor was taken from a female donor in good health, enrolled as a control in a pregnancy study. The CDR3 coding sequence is TGCAGCGTCGATAGCGGGAGCACAGATACGCAGTATTTT. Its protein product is CSVDSGSTDTQYF.